Listed here are 17 T cell receptor beta chains from one sample, sequenced in a study of identifying expanded T cells in peripheral blood. Profiling relied on immunoSEQ multiplex PCR, and the TCRdb table lists in-frame clones only, not all of them. The top ten hold 4% to 5.5% of the sample, which has under 100,000 clones, about 85% seen once. The sample comprised blood. The receptors were gathered from a person aged 18-69 years in good health.

The rearrangement uses TRBV6-5 and TRBJ1-2; 8 nucleotides line up with TRBD1. Trimming at V came to 2 bases and at J to 5 bases, leaving 4 bases not matched to a gene. The CDR3 sequence is 14 residues long. The V gene's germline CDR1 is MNHEY and CDR2 SVGAGI. Here the CDR3 reads CASSYGRQGYGYTF. The CDR3 DNA reads TGTGCCAGCAGTTACGGGCGACAGGGGTATGGCTACACCTTC.

The rearrangement joins TRBV7-7 to TRBJ2-5; 7 bases are a match to TRBD1. CDR3 length: 15 amino acids. The ends lost 1 base at V and 4 bases at J; junction bases unmatched: 6. Germline lookup yields CDR1 SSHAT and CDR2 FNYEAQ (reference sequence). CDR3 loop: CASSLGRGNRETQYF. In DNA form, the CDR3 reads TGTGCCAGCAGCTTAGGCAGGGGGAATAGAGAGACCCAGTACTTC.

This clone was observed a handful of times. The chain uses TRBV18 and TRBJ1-5; D call uncertain. V lost 3 bases to trimming and J lost 10 bases, with 16 bases between them. This CDR3 is 14 amino acids long. In germline, CDR1 is KGHSH, CDR2 LQKENI. This CDR3 reads CASSPDGLKGPQHF. CDR3 in DNA: TGTGCCAGCTCACCGGACGGACTAAAAGGTCCCCAGCATTTT.

The chain is built from TRBV6-6 and TRBJ1-4; D not certain. This CDR3 comprises 15 residues. Trimming took 2 bases from V and 7 from J, leaving 14 bases between them. The germline V gene encodes CDR1 MNHNY and CDR2 SVGAGI (reference sequence). This CDR3 is CASSYGSGLGEKLFF. CDR3 bases: TGTGCCAGCAGTTACGGCTCCGGGCTGGGTGAAAAACTGTTTTTT.

This chain joins TRBV5-6 and TRBJ1-2; D unclear. Germline V gene lookup returns CDR1 SGHDT and CDR2 YYEEEE. V lost 0 bases and J lost 4, with 10 bases in between. The CDR3 covers 14 residues. The CDR3 nucleotides read TGTGCCAGCAGCTTGGGGGCACAGACCTATGGCTACACCTTC. Translating it yields CASSLGAQTYGYTF. The full variable domain, its missing parts supplied by reference TRBV5-6 and TRBJ1-2, is DAGVTQSPTHLIKTRGQQVTLRCSPKSGHDTVSWYQQALGQGPQFIFQYYEEEERQRGNFPDRFSGHQFPNYSSELNVNALLLGDSALYLCASSLGAQTYGYTFGSGTRLTVV.

This clone was counted a single time. V and J are TRBV10-3 and TRBJ1-6; 9 nucleotides agree with TRBD1. This CDR3 region has 18 residues. From germline, CDR1 is ENHRY and CDR2 SYGVKD. The trim removed 4 bases at V and 5 bases at J, leaving 12 bases unmatched. In DNA form, the CDR3 reads TGTGCCATCAGTGCCCTTGACAGGGGGTCTCCTAATAATTCACCCCTCCACTTT. It translates to CAISALDRGSPNNSPLHF.

The chain couples TRBV30 to TRBJ2-7; D unclear. Germline V gene lookup returns CDR1 GTSNPN and CDR2 SVGIG (reference sequence). The CDR3 runs to 14 residues. Trimming stripped 3 bases from V and 1 base from J, with 13 bases between. The CDR3 DNA follows: TGTGCCTGGAGCAAAGGTTACAGTTCCTACGAGCAGTACTTC. It specifies CAWSKGYSSYEQYF. Together with reference TRBV30 and TRBJ2-7, the CDR3 gives the full variable domain: SQTIHQWPATLVQPVGSPLSLECTVEGTSNPNLYWYRQAAGRGLQLLFYSVGIGQISSEVPQNLSASRPQDRQFILSSKKLLLSDSGFYLCAWSKGYSSYEQYFGPGTRLTVT.

V is TRBV9 and J is TRBJ1-3; D may be TRBD1 (5 bases). Between the trimmed V and J ends, which lost 0 bases and 3 bases, there was a span of 10 bases. Germline V gene sequence: CDR1 SGDLS, CDR2 YYNGEE. The CDR3 spans 15 residues. The chain's CDR3 is CASSVAGDGGNTIYF. The CDR3 bases are TGTGCCAGCAGCGTAGCGGGGGACGGTGGAAACACCATATATTTT.

The V and J genes are TRBV4-1 and TRBJ2-6, with D tentatively TRBD1 (6 bases). V was cut by 5 bases and J by 1 base, with 9 bases left in between. The CDR3 runs to 15 residues. Germline CDR1 is MGHRA and CDR2 is YSYEKL. The CDR3, as DNA: TGCGCCAGCAGCATACAGGGTTCTGGGGCCAACGTCCTGACTTTC. This gives the protein CASSIQGSGANVLTF.

The chain recombines TRBV29-1 with TRBJ2-3; D might be TRBD2 (5 bases). The ends were cut back, 7 bases at V and 6 bases at J, with 11 bases in the middle. The CDR3 totals 11 residues. CDR1 SQVTM and CDR2 ANQGSEA come from the germline V gene. The CDR3, as DNA: TGCAGCGCTTACGGCGGGGATACGCAGTATTTT. It codes for CSAYGGDTQYF.

The chain carries TRBV6-1 and TRBJ1-5; D is unresolved. The CDR3 runs to 15 residues. Germline V CDR1 and CDR2: MNHNS, SASEGT. V was clipped by 2 bases and J by 6 bases, with 14 bases between them. The CDR3 DNA reads as TGTGCCAGCAGTGAATGGGCGGCGAAGACTCAGCCCCAGCATTTT. This gives the protein CASSEWAAKTQPQHF.

V gene TRBV5-6 combines with J gene TRBJ2-7, with D possibly TRBD1 on 6 matching bases. CDR3 size: 13 residues. Trimming stripped 2 bases from V and 4 bases from J, with 10 bases between. Looked up from germline, CDR1 is SGHDT and CDR2 is YYEEEE. The CDR3 reads CASSFGQNYEQYF. In nucleotides, the CDR3 is TGTGCCAGCAGCTTCGGACAGAATTACGAGCAGTACTTC. Full variable domain (rest looked up from reference TRBV5-6 and TRBJ2-7): DAGVTQSPTHLIKTRGQQVTLRCSPKSGHDTVSWYQQALGQGPQFIFQYYEEEERQRGNFPDRFSGHQFPNYSSELNVNALLLGDSALYLCASSFGQNYEQYFGPGTRLTVT.

This clone was recorded only once. The chain combines TRBV5-6 with TRBJ1-1, with D maybe TRBD1 (5 bases). Germline CDR1 and CDR2: SGHDT and YYEEEE. Trimming cost V 0 bases and J 8 bases, with 14 bases left between them. This CDR3 spans 14 amino acids. The DNA for the CDR3 is TGTGCCAGCAGCTTGGCCTTAGGGCAGGGCGAAGCTTTCTTT. Its protein is CASSLALGQGEAFF.

This chain joins TRBV6-6 and TRBJ2-7; 7 positions match TRBD1. Trimming took 5 bases from V and 0 from J; bases not matched to a gene: 10. From germline, CDR1 is MNHNY and CDR2 SVGAGI (reference sequence). The CDR3 is made up of 16 amino acids. Here the CDR3 reads CASSTNRGATSYEQYF. The CDR3 DNA follows: TGTGCCAGCAGTACTAACAGGGGAGCTACCTCCTACGAGCAGTACTTC.

The V call is TRBV7-2, the J call TRBJ2-3; D call uncertain. Trimming took off 5 bases at V and 3 bases at J, with 9 bases between the two ends. The CDR3 extends over 13 amino acids. Germline CDR1 is SGHTA and CDR2 is FQGNSA. The CDR3 coding sequence is TGTGCCAGCAGCCGACTCAGGACAGATACGCAGTATTTT. It is translated as CASSRLRTDTQYF.

This clone was seen a single time. V gene TRBV6-5 combines with J gene TRBJ1-6, with D hard to call. Germline-derived CDR1 and CDR2 are MNHEY and SVGAGI. The CDR3 spans 16 residues. The germline V and J ends were trimmed by 2 bases and 5 bases, with 13 bases remaining between them. CDR3 sequence reads: CASSYDAGYDNSPLHF. CDR3 nucleotide sequence: TGTGCCAGCAGTTACGATGCAGGCTACGATAATTCACCCCTCCACTTT.

The chain combines TRBV19 with TRBJ1-1, with D unclear. Deletions cut 7 bases from V and 2 bases from J, with 8 bases between. Germline V gene lookup returns CDR1 LNHDA and CDR2 SQIVND (reference sequence). The CDR3 is made up of 12 amino acids. The CDR3 region has the DNA TGTGCCAGTACGGGGTTTAACACTGAAGCTTTCTTT. Protein sequence: CASTGFNTEAFF.